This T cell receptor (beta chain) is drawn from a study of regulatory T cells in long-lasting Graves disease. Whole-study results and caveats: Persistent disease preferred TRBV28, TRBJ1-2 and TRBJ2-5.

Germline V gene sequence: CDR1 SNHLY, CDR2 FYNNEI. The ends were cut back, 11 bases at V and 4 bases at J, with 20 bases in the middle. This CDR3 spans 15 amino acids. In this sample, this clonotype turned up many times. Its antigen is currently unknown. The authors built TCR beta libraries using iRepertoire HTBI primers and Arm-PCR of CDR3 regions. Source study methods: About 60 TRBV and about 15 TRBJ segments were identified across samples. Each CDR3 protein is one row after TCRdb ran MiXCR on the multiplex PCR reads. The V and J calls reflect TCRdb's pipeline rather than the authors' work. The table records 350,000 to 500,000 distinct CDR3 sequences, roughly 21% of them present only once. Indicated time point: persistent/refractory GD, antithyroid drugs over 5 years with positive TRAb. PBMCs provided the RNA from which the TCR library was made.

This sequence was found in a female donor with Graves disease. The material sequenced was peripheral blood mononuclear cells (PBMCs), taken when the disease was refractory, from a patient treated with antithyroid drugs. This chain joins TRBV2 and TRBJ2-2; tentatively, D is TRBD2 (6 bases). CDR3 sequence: CAYSLSGPPTGELFF. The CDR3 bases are TGTGCCTACAGTCTGAGCGGGCCACCCACCGGGGAGCTGTTTTTT.